This T cell receptor beta chain was sequenced during a study of post-analysis software for immune sequencing data. Whole-study findings and limits: Among multiple sclerosis patients, normalized Chao1 diversity was significantly below that of controls.

Only a few counts were recorded for this clonotype. Its antigen is not identified. Presence of unique molecular identifiers characterized the TCR beta cDNA libraries. It was from about 0.98 to 11 million T cells that some 470,000 cDNA molecules came. MiXCR was run by TCRdb on the PCR reads, yielding one entry per CDR3 protein. The table has roughly 670,000 distinct CDR3 sequences, over 45% seen once. The material sequenced was blood. The TCR was taken from a girl aged 2-10 years with multiple sclerosis.

The CDR3 DNA reads as TGCGCCAGCAGCTTGGCCGACACCACCTACGAGCAGTACTTC. Protein: CASSLADTTYEQYF. The rearrangement links TRBV5-1 to TRBJ2-7; D gene uncertain. Germline CDR1 reads SGHRS; CDR2 reads YFSETQ. Trimming pared 0 bases from V and 2 bases from J, leaving 9 bases between. The CDR3 extends over 14 amino acids.